This T cell receptor beta chain derives from a study of blood T cell repertoires in COVID-19. Study in general: The United States, Italy and Spain were the sources of the acute and convalescent COVID-19 samples. Nucleic acid was either cDNA or gDNA, and it came from T cells, B-cell-depleted T cells, or PBMCs.

Produced via immunoSEQ multiplex PCR; TCRdb's table is partial and in-frame only. Of fewer than 300,000 clones listed, 83% are singletons. The CDR3 extends over 14 amino acids. V shed 6 bases, J shed 4 bases, and the junction held 5 bases outside the gene matches. Germline CDR1 and CDR2: MNHEY and SVGAGI. The rearrangement uses TRBV6-5 and TRBJ1-4; TRBD1 agrees at 7 bases. The sequence derives from an elderly man with acute or convalescent COVID-19. The sample was peripheral blood. The CDR3: CASRPQGINEKLFF. DNA for the CDR3: TGTGCCAGCAGACCACAGGGGATTAATGAAAAACTGTTTTTT.